The rows below give T cell receptor beta chains drawn from one sample of a study of T cell responses to AZD1222 COVID-19 vaccine. Measured with immunoSEQ multiplex PCR; TCRdb has only the in-frame clones, and not every one. The profile covers tens of thousands of clones, with 90% appearing a single time and around 3.2% taken by the ten largest. The sample consisted of peripheral blood, taken 28 days after the second AZD1222 dose. The receptors shown here come from an adult who received the AZD1222 COVID-19 vaccine. Both conserved end residues are part of each CDR3.

CDR3: CASSPGTTDTQYF; length: 13; V: TRBV7-9; J: TRBJ2-3
CDR3: CASSRGGTETQYF; length: 13; V: TRBV9; J: TRBJ2-5
CDR3: CASSYSKSGSEKQFF; length: 15; V: TRBV6-2/TRBV6-3; J: TRBJ2-1
CDR3: CASSKGPEAFF; length: 11; V: TRBV11-3; J: TRBJ1-1
CDR3: CASSDGDTQYF; length: 11; V: TRBV12-3/TRBV12-4; J: TRBJ2-3
CDR3: CASSGTVPTNEKLFF; length: 15; V: TRBV2; J: TRBJ1-4
CDR3: CASSVAVDNSPLHF; length: 14; V: TRBV25-1; J: TRBJ1-6
CDR3: CASSLSDQPQHF; length: 12; V: TRBV28; J: TRBJ1-5
CDR3: CANTGGNEQFF; length: 11; V: TRBV24-1; J: TRBJ2-1
CDR3: CAWSAEGPGGYTF; length: 13; V: TRBV30; J: TRBJ1-2
CDR3: CASSFSPNYGYTF; length: 13; V: TRBV12-3/TRBV12-4; J: TRBJ1-2
CDR3: CASRPSTGTNEKLFF; length: 15; V: TRBV28; J: TRBJ1-4
CDR3: CASSERRDGYTF; length: 12; V: TRBV6-1; J: TRBJ1-2
CDR3: CASSATGQQNEKLFF; length: 15; V: TRBV5-4; J: TRBJ1-4
CDR3: CASSQAPVGSSTDTQYF; length: 17; V: TRBV4-2; J: TRBJ2-3
CDR3: CGRGAYEQYF; length: 10; V: TRBV29-1; J: TRBJ2-7
CDR3: CASSPLYDTQYF; length: 12; V: TRBV5-5; J: TRBJ2-3
CDR3: CASSVRGAGNQPQHF; length: 15; V: TRBV6-1; J: TRBJ1-5
CDR3: CASSLVGSISGNTIYF; length: 16; V: TRBV7-2; J: TRBJ1-3
CDR3: CASSSSMTVTDTQYF; length: 15; V: TRBV11-1; J: TRBJ2-3
CDR3: CASSVLRSSYEQYF; length: 14; V: TRBV28; J: TRBJ2-7
CDR3: CASSFQENQPQHF; length: 13; V: TRBV6-2/TRBV6-3; J: TRBJ1-5
CDR3: CASSLSLVEAGRYGYTF; length: 17; V: TRBV27; J: TRBJ1-2
CDR3: CASSLYRVAYEQYF; length: 14; V: TRBV7-7; J: TRBJ2-7
CDR3: CASSQRQGYGYTF; length: 13; V: TRBV7-8; J: TRBJ1-2
CDR3: CASSRDRASGNTIYF; length: 15; V: TRBV6-5; J: TRBJ1-3
CDR3: CASSDDQPQHF; length: 11; V: TRBV2; J: TRBJ1-5
CDR3: CAISAQPPTSGRIFNEQFF; length: 19; V: TRBV10-3; J: TRBJ2-1
CDR3: CASSHGRTSVPIPFLNEQFF; length: 20; V: TRBV3-1/TRBV3-2; J: TRBJ2-1
CDR3: CATSDGGDYGYTF; length: 13; V: TRBV24-1; J: TRBJ1-2
CDR3: CASSLARVTEAFF; length: 13; V: TRBV7-2; J: TRBJ1-1
CDR3: CASSSGDRVSEGYTF; length: 15; V: TRBV5-1; J: TRBJ1-2
CDR3: CASRTGGADGYTF; length: 13; V: TRBV5-5; J: TRBJ1-2
CDR3: CASSTGTGNTEAFF; length: 14; V: TRBV2; J: TRBJ1-1
CDR3: CASRARENYGYTF; length: 13; V: TRBV10-1; J: TRBJ1-2
CDR3: CASWGDTRAEAFF; length: 13; V: TRBV2; J: TRBJ1-1
CDR3: CASSIVGQGSYEQYF; length: 15; V: TRBV19; J: TRBJ2-7
CDR3: CASSESLSSYEQYF; length: 14; V: TRBV2; J: TRBJ2-7
CDR3: CASSPPGDRGVSYEQYF; length: 17; V: TRBV7-9; J: TRBJ2-7
CDR3: CASSTDSSNTEAFF; length: 14; V: TRBV9; J: TRBJ1-1
CDR3: CASSLAPSGGETQYF; length: 15; V: TRBV7-6; J: TRBJ2-5
CDR3: CASSPGQPQYNEQFF; length: 15; V: TRBV5-1; J: TRBJ2-1
CDR3: CASSPAGGGNTEAFF; length: 15; V: TRBV9; J: TRBJ1-1
CDR3: CASSMTGRVATNEKLFF; length: 17; V: TRBV5-6; J: TRBJ1-4
CDR3: CASRSLPPYEQYF; length: 13; V: TRBV2; J: TRBJ2-7
CDR3: CASSGDVLTNGYTF; length: 14; V: TRBV25-1; J: TRBJ1-2
CDR3: CAAVLGPRARDGDWAQYF; length: 18; V: TRBV10-1; J: TRBJ2-5
CDR3: CSASWGRNQPQHF; length: 13; V: TRBV20-1; J: TRBJ1-5
CDR3: CASGPGNTNYGYTF; length: 14; V: TRBV5-1; J: TRBJ1-2
CDR3: CASSFQGRAGNTIYF; length: 15; V: TRBV7-6; J: TRBJ1-3
CDR3: CASSLAGGQQAFF; length: 13; V: TRBV5-1; J: TRBJ1-1
CDR3: CASNVLAEETQYF; length: 13; V: TRBV28; J: TRBJ2-5